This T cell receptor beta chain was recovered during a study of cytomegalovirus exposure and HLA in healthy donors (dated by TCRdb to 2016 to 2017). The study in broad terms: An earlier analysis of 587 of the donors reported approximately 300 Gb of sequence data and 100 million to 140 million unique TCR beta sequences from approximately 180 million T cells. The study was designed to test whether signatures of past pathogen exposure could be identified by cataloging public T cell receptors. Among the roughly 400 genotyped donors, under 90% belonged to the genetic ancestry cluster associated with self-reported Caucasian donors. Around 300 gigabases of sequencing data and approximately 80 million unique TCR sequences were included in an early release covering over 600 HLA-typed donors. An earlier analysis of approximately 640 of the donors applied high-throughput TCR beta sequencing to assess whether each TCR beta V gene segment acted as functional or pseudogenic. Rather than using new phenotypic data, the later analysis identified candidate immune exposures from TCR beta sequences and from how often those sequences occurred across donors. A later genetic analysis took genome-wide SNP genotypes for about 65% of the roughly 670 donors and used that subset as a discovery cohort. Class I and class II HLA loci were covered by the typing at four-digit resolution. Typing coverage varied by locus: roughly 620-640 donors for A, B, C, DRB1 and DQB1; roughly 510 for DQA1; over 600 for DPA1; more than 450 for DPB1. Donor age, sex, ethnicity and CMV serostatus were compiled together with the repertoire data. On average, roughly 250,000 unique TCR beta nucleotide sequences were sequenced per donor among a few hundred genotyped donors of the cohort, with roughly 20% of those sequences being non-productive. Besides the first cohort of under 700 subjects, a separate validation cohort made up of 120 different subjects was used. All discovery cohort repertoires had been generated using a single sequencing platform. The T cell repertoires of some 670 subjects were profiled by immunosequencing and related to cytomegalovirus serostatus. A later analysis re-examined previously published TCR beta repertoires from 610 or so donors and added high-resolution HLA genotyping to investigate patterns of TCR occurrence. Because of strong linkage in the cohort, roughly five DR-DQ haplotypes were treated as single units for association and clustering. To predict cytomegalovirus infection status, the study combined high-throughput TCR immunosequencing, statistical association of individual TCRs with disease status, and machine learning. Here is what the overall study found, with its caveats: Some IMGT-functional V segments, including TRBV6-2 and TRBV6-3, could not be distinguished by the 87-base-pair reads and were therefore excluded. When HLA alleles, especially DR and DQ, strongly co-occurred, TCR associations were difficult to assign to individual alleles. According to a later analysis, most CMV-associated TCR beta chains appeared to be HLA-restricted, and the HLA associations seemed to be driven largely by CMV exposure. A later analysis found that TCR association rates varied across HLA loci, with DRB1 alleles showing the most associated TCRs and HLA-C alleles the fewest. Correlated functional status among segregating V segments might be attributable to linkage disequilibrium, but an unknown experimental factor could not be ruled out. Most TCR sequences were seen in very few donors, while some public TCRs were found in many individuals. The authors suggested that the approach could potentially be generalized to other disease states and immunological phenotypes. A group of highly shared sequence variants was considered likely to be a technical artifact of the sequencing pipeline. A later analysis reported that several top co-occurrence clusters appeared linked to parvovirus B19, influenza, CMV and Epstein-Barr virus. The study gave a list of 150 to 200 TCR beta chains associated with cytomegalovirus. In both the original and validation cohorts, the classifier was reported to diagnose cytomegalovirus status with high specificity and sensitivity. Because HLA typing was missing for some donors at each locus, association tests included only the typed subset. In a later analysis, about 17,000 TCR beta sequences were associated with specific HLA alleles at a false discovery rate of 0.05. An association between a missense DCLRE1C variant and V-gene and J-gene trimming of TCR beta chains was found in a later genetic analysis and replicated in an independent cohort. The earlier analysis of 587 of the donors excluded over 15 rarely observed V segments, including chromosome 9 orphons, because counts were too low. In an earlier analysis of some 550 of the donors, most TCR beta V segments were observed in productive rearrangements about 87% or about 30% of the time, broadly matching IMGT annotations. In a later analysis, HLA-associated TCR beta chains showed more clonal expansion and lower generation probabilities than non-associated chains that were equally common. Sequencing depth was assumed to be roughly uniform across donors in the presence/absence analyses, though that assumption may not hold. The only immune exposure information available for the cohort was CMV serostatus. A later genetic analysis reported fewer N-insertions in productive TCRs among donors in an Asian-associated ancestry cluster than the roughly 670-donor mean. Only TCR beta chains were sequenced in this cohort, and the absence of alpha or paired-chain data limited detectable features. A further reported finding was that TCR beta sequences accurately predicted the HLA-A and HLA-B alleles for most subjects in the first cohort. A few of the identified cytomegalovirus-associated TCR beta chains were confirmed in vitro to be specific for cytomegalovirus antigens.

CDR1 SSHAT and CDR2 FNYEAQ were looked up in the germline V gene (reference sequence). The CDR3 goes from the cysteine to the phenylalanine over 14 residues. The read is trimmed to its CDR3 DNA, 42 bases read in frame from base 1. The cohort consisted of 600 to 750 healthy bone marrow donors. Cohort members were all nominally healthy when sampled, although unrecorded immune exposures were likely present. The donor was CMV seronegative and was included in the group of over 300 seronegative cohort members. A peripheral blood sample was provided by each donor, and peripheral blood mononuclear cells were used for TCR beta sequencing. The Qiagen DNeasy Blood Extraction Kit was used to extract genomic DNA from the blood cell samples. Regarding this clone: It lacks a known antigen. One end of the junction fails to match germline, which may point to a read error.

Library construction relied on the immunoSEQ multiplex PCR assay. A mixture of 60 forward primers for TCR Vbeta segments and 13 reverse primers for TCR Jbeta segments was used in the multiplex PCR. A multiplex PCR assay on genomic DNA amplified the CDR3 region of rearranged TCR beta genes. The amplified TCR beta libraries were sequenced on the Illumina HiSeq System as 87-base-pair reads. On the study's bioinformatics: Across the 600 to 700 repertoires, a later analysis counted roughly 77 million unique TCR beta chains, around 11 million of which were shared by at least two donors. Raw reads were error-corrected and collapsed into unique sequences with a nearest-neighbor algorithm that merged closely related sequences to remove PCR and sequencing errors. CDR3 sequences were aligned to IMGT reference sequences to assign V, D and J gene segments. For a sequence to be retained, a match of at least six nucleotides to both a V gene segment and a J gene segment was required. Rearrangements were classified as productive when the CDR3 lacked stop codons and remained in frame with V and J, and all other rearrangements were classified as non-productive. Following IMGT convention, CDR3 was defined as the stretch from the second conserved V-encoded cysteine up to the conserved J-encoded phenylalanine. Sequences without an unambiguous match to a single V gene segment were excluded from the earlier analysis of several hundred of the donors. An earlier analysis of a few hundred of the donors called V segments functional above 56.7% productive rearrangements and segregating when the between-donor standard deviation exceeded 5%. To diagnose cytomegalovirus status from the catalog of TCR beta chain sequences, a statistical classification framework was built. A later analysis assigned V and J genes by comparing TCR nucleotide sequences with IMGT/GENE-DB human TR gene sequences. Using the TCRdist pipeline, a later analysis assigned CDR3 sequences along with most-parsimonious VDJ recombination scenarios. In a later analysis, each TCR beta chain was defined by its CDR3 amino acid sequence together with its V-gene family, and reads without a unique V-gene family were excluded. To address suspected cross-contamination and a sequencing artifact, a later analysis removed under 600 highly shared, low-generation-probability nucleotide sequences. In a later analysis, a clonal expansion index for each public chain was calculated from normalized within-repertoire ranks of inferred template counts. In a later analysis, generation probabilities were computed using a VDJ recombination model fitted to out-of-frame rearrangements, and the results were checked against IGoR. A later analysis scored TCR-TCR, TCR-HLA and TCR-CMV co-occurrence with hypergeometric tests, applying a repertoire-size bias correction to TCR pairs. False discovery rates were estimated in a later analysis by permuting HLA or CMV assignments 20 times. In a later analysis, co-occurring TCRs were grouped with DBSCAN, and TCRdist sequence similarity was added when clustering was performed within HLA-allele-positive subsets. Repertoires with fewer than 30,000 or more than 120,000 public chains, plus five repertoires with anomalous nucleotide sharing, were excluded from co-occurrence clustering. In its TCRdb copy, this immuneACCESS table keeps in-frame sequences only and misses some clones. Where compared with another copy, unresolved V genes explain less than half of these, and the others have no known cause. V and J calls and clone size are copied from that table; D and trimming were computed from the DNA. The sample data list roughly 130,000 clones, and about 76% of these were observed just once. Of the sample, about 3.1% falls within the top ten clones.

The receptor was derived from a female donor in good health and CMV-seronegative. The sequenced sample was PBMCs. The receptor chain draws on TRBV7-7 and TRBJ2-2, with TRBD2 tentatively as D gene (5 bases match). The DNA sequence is TGTGCTAGCAGCCGTAGCGCGAACACCGGGGAGCTGTTTTTT. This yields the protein CASSRSANTGELFF.